The 28 T cell receptor beta chains given below trace back to one sample, sequenced in a study of blood T cell repertoires in COVID-19. Repertoires were generated with immunoSEQ multiplex PCR, while TCRdb's copy carries only in-frame clones and drops some. The table lists around 92,000 clones, approximately 85% of them singletons. Sample: peripheral blood. These receptors all stem from a human donor in a cohort sampled during active COVID-19.

This chain uses TRBV9 with TRBJ2-7, with 12 bases that match TRBD2. This CDR3 is 17 amino acids long. Per germline, CDR1 SGDLS and CDR2 YYNGEE. J was trimmed by 3 bases and V by 4 bases; bases with no gene match: 11. CDR3 sequence reads: CASSPHYSSGRGYEQYF. The CDR3 nucleotides are TGTGCCAGCAGCCCACACTATTCTAGCGGGAGGGGCTACGAGCAGTACTTC.

The V gene is TRBV6-5, the J gene TRBJ1-1; D is ambiguous. The CDR3 covers 14 residues. In germline, CDR1 is MNHEY, CDR2 SVGAGI. The ends were cut back, 4 bases at V and 8 bases at J, with 17 bases in the middle. CDR3 coding DNA: TGTGCCAGCAGTTTCTCGAATCCCGGAGCCGAAGCTTTCTTT. Translated: CASSFSNPGAEAFF.

This clone was picked up one time. The chain employs TRBV19 and TRBJ2-5, with 14 bases lining up with TRBD2. Trimming at V came to 5 bases and at J to 5 bases, leaving 13 bases not matched to a gene. Germline CDR1 reads LNHDA; CDR2 reads SQIVND (reference sequence). CDR3 length: 18 amino acids. The CDR3 bases are TGTGCCAGTAGTTCGAGAGTGACTAGCGGGGGGGCCGGGGAGACCCAGTACTTC. This encodes CASSSRVTSGGAGETQYF.

The chain combines TRBV15 with TRBJ2-7, with a possible D match to TRBD1 (6 bases). The CDR3 covers 15 residues. Germline loops: CDR1 LNHNV, CDR2 YYDKDF (reference sequence). Trimming took off 0 bases at V and 3 bases at J, with 12 bases between the two ends. The CDR3 DNA follows: TGTGCCACCAGCAGAGACTTAGGACAGATCTACGAGCAGTACTTC. The encoded protein is CATSRDLGQIYEQYF.

V gene TRBV28 combines with J gene TRBJ1-4, with D perhaps matching TRBD1 (6 bases). The CDR3 length is 14 residues. V lost 3 bases, J lost 8 bases, and 13 bases lay in between. Germline CDR1 reads MDHEN; CDR2 reads SYDVKM. CDR3 nucleotide sequence: TGTGCCAGCAGTTTTCAGGGGTTGTCCGAAAAACTGTTTTTT. It encodes CASSFQGLSEKLFF. Variable domain in full (rest from reference TRBV28 and TRBJ1-4): DVKVTQSSRYLVKRTGEKVFLECVQDMDHENMFWYRQDPGLGLRLIYFSYDVKMKEKGDIPEGYSVSREKKERFSLILESASTNQTSMYLCASSFQGLSEKLFFGSGTQLSVL.

The V gene is TRBV29-1, the J gene TRBJ2-5; TRBD1 agrees at 7 bases. Germline lookup yields CDR1 SQVTM and CDR2 ANQGSEA. The CDR3 has 15 amino acids. V lost 4 bases to trimming and J lost 5 bases; unmatched junction nucleotides: 13. The CDR3 DNA follows: TGCAGCGTTGTGGTGGCCAGGGGGTCGGGGGAGACCCAGTACTTC. Its translation is CSVVVARGSGETQYF.

The J gene is TRBJ2-4, the V gene TRBV7-2; tentative D call: TRBD1 (5 bases). CDR1 is SGHTA, CDR2 FQGNSA, per germline. V lost 1 base and J 9 bases, leaving 22 bases between the germline ends. The CDR3 contains 17 residues. CDR3 DNA sequence: TGTGCCAGCAGCTTAGAGGCCCCCGGCCAGGGCGGTTTCATTCAGTACTTC. It yields the protein CASSLEAPGQGGFIQYF.

This sequence joins TRBV4-3 and TRBJ2-1, with TRBD2 matching over 11 bases. This CDR3 region has 15 residues. J gave up 5 bases and V 3 bases, and 3 bases lay outside the gene matches. In germline, CDR1 is LGHNA, CDR2 YSLEER. Written as DNA, the CDR3 is TGCGCCAGCAGCCACTTAGCGGGGGGGAACAATGAGCAGTTCTTC. Amino acid sequence: CASSHLAGGNNEQFF.

The table lists this clone with a count of one. This sequence joins TRBV5-4 and TRBJ2-5; 10 bases are a match to TRBD2. Germline values: CDR1 SGHNT, CDR2 YYREEE (reference sequence). Germline trimming cut 5 bases from V and 6 bases from J; bases unmatched to any gene: 10. The CDR3 consists of 15 residues. In nucleotides, the CDR3 is TGTGCCAGCAGTCGGCTAGCGGGGGAATTAAAGACCCAGTACTTC. Its protein is CASSRLAGELKTQYF. The entire variable domain, with the rest obtained from reference TRBV5-4 and TRBJ2-5, is as follows: ETGVTQSPTHLIKTRGQQVTLRCSSQSGHNTVSWYQQALGQGPQFIFQYYREEENGRGNFPPRFSGLQFPNYSSELNVNALELDDSALYLCASSRLAGELKTQYFGPGTRLLVL.

The chain couples TRBV7-2 to TRBJ1-4, with 11 bases lining up with TRBD1. The CDR3 totals 16 residues. Germline V lookup: CDR1 SGHTA, CDR2 FQGNSA. V shed 1 base and J 9 bases; nucleotides not matched to a gene: 7. CDR3 in amino acids: CASSLVSDRGRKKLFF. In nucleotides, the CDR3 is TGTGCCAGCAGCTTAGTCTCGGACAGGGGGCGGAAAAAACTGTTTTTT. The variable domain in full, completed from reference TRBV7-2 and TRBJ1-4, reads GAGVSQSPSNKVTEKGKDVELRCDPISGHTALYWYRQSLGQGLEFLIYFQGNSAPDKSGLPSDRFSAERTGGSVSTLTIQRTQQEDSAVYLCASSLVSDRGRKKLFFGSGTQLSVL.

The chain uses TRBV7-9 and TRBJ1-6; 9 positions agree with TRBD1. This CDR3 comprises 16 residues. J lost 6 bases, V lost 2 bases, and 5 bases had no gene match. Germline CDR1 and CDR2: SEHNR and FQNEAQ (reference sequence). CDR3 loop: CASSLPGTGLNSPLHF. The DNA of the CDR3 is TGTGCCAGCAGCTTACCCGGGACAGGGCTTAATTCACCCCTCCACTTT.

This chain links TRBV4-3 with TRBJ2-1; D possibly corresponds to TRBD1 (7 bases). V lost 3 bases and J 8 bases, leaving 26 bases between the germline ends. Germline assignment: CDR1 LGHNA and CDR2 YSLEER. CDR3 length: 18 amino acids. The CDR3 is CASSQGGHRGRGTYEQFF. CDR3 bases: TGCGCCAGCAGCCAGGGGGGCCACAGGGGTAGGGGGACATATGAGCAGTTCTTC.

The chain links TRBV19 to TRBJ1-1; D not resolved. Trimming cost V 0 bases and J 4 bases, with 12 bases left between them. This CDR3 has 15 residues. Germline V gives CDR1 LNHDA, CDR2 SQIVND (reference sequence). The CDR3: CASSIDHGWSTEAFF. CDR3 DNA: TGTGCCAGTAGTATAGATCACGGGTGGAGCACTGAAGCTTTCTTT.

V and J are TRBV19 and TRBJ1-1; 7 nucleotides match TRBD1. CDR1 is LNHDA and CDR2 is SQIVND in the germline V gene (reference sequence). The CDR3 has 11 residues. Unmatched junction bases numbered 6, after V lost 5 bases and J lost 12 bases. The DNA of the CDR3 is TGTGCCAGTAGTCAGCAGGGGGAACCTTTCTTT. As protein: CASSQQGEPFF.

This clone was picked up a small number of times. The chain employs TRBV6-4 and TRBJ2-3; tentative D call: TRBD1 (6 bases). Per the germline V gene, CDR1 is MRHNA and CDR2 is SNTAGT. The V end lost 0 bases, the J end lost 5 bases, and 12 bases lay between the germline ends. The CDR3 extends over 15 amino acids. The DNA of the CDR3 is TGTGCCAGCAGTGACTCCCACAGGGTTGGAGATACGCAGTATTTT. Protein product: CASSDSHRVGDTQYF.

The chain is built from TRBV5-4 and TRBJ2-5, with 10 bases aligning to TRBD1. CDR1 SGHNT and CDR2 YYREEE come from the germline V gene (reference sequence). This CDR3 comprises 15 residues. V shed 4 bases and J 3 bases; nucleotides not matched to a gene: 6. The DNA of the CDR3 is TGTGCCAGCAGCCTCGGACAGGGGGGGGAAGAGACCCAGTACTTC. This encodes CASSLGQGGEETQYF.

The V gene is TRBV20-1, the J gene TRBJ2-1; 8 positions match TRBD2. The V gene's germline CDR1 is DFQATT and CDR2 SNEGSKA (reference sequence). This CDR3 is built from 15 residues. V dropped 3 bases and J dropped 9; count of bases not matched to a gene: 13. The CDR3 sequence: CSASRAGVGHSEQFF. CDR3 nucleotides: TGCAGTGCTAGTCGAGCGGGAGTAGGGCATAGTGAGCAGTTCTTC.

CDR3 in amino acids: CAAGRYNEQFF. The CDR3 DNA reads as TGTGCCGCGGGAAGGTACAATGAGCAGTTCTTC. The J gene is TRBJ2-1, the V gene TRBV19; weak D call: TRBD2 (6 bases). The V gene's germline CDR1 is LNHDA and CDR2 SQIVND (reference sequence). V gave up 11 bases and J gave up 4 bases, with 9 bases separating them. The CDR3 has 11 residues.

The genes are TRBV27 and TRBJ1-1; TRBD1 agrees at 8 bases. The CDR3 is 15 amino acids. V dropped 5 bases and J dropped 1; count of bases not matched to a gene: 6. CDR1 and CDR2 (germline): MNHEY, SMNVEV (reference sequence). The CDR3 spells CASSPGQGRNTEAFF. CDR3 sequence (DNA): TGTGCCAGCAGTCCCGGACAGGGAAGGAACACTGAAGCTTTCTTT.

CDR3 bases: TGTGCCACCAGTCGCAAGGGTCTAGCGGGAGTTTCGGATACGCAGTATTTT. It encodes CATSRKGLAGVSDTQYF. The V call is TRBV15, the J call TRBJ2-3, with 10 bases matching TRBD2. Germline loops: CDR1 LNHNV, CDR2 YYDKDF (reference sequence). The CDR3 contains 17 residues. Trimming removed 6 bases from V and 6 bases from J; junction bases left unmatched: 15.

This sequence joins TRBV6-5 and TRBJ1-2, with TRBD1 matching 11 bases. The CDR3 is made up of 15 amino acids. The J segment lost 4 bases and the V segment lost 4 bases, leaving 5 bases of the junction unmatched. Germline CDR1 is MNHEY and CDR2 is SVGAGI. DNA of the CDR3: TGTGCCAGCAGTTGGACAGGGGGCGCGTCCTATGGCTACACCTTC. It is translated as CASSWTGGASYGYTF.

This chain links TRBV5-8 with TRBJ2-1; 7 nucleotides line up with TRBD2. The length of the CDR3 is 16 residues. The ends lost 4 bases at V and 14 bases at J; junction bases unmatched: 21. Germline CDR1 is SGHTS and CDR2 is YDEGEE. The chain's CDR3 is CASSTPGGSLTTEEFF. DNA of the CDR3: TGTGCCAGCAGCACCCCGGGCGGGAGCCTAACCACCGAGGAGTTCTTC.

This rearrangement joins TRBV10-2 to TRBJ2-7; 7 nucleotides align to TRBD1. Germline loops: CDR1 WSHSY, CDR2 SAAADI. The CDR3 length is 14 residues. The junction had 5 bases not matched to a gene; V was cut back by 2 bases and J by 4 bases. Here the CDR3 DNA reads TGCGCCAGCAGTGAGCGAGACAGGGTTTACGAGCAGTACTTC. Protein sequence: CASSERDRVYEQYF.

The chain combines TRBV19 with TRBJ2-7, with D maybe TRBD1 (5 bases). V was pared by 0 bases and J by 0 bases, with 9 bases between. The CDR3 has 15 amino acids. Germline V gives CDR1 LNHDA, CDR2 SQIVND (reference sequence). The CDR3 nucleotides are TGTGCCAGTAGTATAGATGGCAGGGCCTCCTACGAGCAGTACTTC. Translation gives CASSIDGRASYEQYF.

The rearrangement links TRBV5-1 to TRBJ1-1; TRBD1 is a possible D gene (5 bases). V was clipped by 7 bases and J by 1 base, with 17 bases between them. CDR3 size: 15 residues. Germline V CDR1 and CDR2: SGHRS, YFSETQ. The CDR3 is CASGSSGGWNTEAFF. In DNA form, the CDR3 reads TGCGCCAGCGGATCTAGCGGGGGGTGGAACACTGAAGCTTTCTTT.

CDR3 bases: TGTGCCAGCAGCTTAGATCGTTCACCCCTCCACTTT. The encoded protein is CASSLDRSPLHF. The V call is TRBV7-9, the J call TRBJ1-6; D ambiguous. V was clipped by 1 base and J by 9 bases, with 4 bases between them. In germline, CDR1 is SEHNR, CDR2 FQNEAQ (reference sequence). The CDR3 length is 12 residues.

The chain employs TRBV25-1 and TRBJ2-7, with TRBD1 as a possible D gene (6 bases). There are 13 residues in the CDR3. Trimming removed 4 bases from V and 7 bases from J, with 14 bases in between. In germline, CDR1 is MGHDK, CDR2 SYGVNS. The CDR3 coding sequence is TGTGCCAGCAGTGTGGCAGGGGCAGGTGAGCAGTACTTC. It encodes CASSVAGAGEQYF.

This sequence joins TRBV5-1 and TRBJ1-1, with TRBD1 as a possible D gene (6 bases). Germline V gene lookup returns CDR1 SGHRS and CDR2 YFSETQ. V was clipped by 4 bases and J by 7 bases, with 17 bases between them. The CDR3 is 14 amino acids. The CDR3 protein is CASSTGTGTYEAFF. The DNA of the CDR3 is TGCGCCAGCAGCACCGGAACTGGGACATATGAAGCTTTCTTT.